The 2 T cell receptor beta chains presented below share a single source sample, sequenced in a study of CD8+CD57+ T cells in acquired aplastic anemia. Investigators profiled TCR beta VDJ and CDR3 from genomic DNA template. TCRdb reprocessed the reads via MiXCR and lists one record per CDR3 protein. The sample lists 100,000 to 150,000 distinct CDR3 sequences; more than 40% were seen once. Sequencing used sorted CD4+, CD8+, or CD8+CD57+ T cells (not recorded which) from PBMCs. These receptors all come from a human donor in good health, serving as a control.

Ten or more counts support this clonotype. This chain uses TRBV4-3 with TRBJ1-5, with no clear D. The V gene's germline CDR1 is LGHNA and CDR2 YSLEER. The CDR3 is 13 residues long. With 0 bases removed from V and 5 bases from J, the gap between germline ends came to 5 bases. CDR3 residues: CASSQDVYQPQHF. As DNA, the CDR3 is TGCGCCAGCAGCCAAGATGTATATCAGCCCCAGCATTTT.

This chain uses TRBV5-1 with TRBJ1-2; 8 positions agree with TRBD1. The CDR3 length is 15 residues. The germline V gene encodes CDR1 SGHRS and CDR2 YFSETQ. With V trimmed by 3 bases and J by 9 bases, 13 bases remained unmatched. The CDR3 region is CASSSTRDGQGRYTF. The CDR3 DNA reads TGCGCCAGCAGCTCCACCCGGGATGGACAGGGTCGCTACACCTTC.